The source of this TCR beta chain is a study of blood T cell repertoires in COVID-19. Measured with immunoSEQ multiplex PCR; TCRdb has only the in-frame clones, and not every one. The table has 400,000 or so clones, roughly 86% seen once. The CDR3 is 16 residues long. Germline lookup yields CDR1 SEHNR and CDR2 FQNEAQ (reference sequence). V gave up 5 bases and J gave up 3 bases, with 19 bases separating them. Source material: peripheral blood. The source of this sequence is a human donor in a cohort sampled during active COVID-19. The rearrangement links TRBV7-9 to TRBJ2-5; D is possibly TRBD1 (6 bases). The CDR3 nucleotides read TGTGCCAGCAGCCACTGGGGCCGGGACATAGAAGAGACCCAGTACTTC. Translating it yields CASSHWGRDIEETQYF.